Below, one TCR beta chain is given with its context. These data belong to a study of cytomegalovirus exposure and HLA in healthy donors. The study ran its PCR with 60 Vbeta and 13 Jbeta primers. Profiling relied on immunoSEQ multiplex PCR, and the TCRdb table lists in-frame clones only, not all of them. The sample lists roughly 200,000 clones, less than 85% occurring once. Trimming at V came to 5 bases and at J to 11 bases, leaving 12 bases not matched to a gene. CDR3 size: 14 residues. Per germline, CDR1 LNHDA and CDR2 SQIVND (reference sequence). The chain links TRBV19 to TRBJ2-5, with 9 bases identical to TRBD1. The receptor comes from a boy between 10 and 17 years old in good health and CMV-seronegative. The material sequenced was PBMCs. The DNA of the CDR3 is TGTGCCAGTAGTTTGGGACAGGGTAGAGTGGAGCAGTACTTC. Its translation is CASSLGQGRVEQYF.